This T cell receptor beta chain is drawn from a study of blood T cell repertoires in COVID-19. Germline CDR1 reads MDHEN; CDR2 reads SYDVKM. The ends were cut back, 6 bases at V and 5 bases at J, with 17 bases in the middle. The CDR3 runs 14 residues. Profiled with immunoSEQ multiplex PCR; TCRdb holds only in-frame clones, not every one. The sample includes roughly 87,000 clones, roughly 86% of them seen just once. Sequenced: peripheral blood. The receptor comes from a human donor in a cohort sampled during active COVID-19. The chain joins TRBV28 to TRBJ2-7; D ambiguous. The CDR3 here is CASSHTGETHEQYF. Written as DNA, the CDR3 is TGTGCCAGCAGCCATACCGGAGAAACCCACGAGCAGTACTTC.